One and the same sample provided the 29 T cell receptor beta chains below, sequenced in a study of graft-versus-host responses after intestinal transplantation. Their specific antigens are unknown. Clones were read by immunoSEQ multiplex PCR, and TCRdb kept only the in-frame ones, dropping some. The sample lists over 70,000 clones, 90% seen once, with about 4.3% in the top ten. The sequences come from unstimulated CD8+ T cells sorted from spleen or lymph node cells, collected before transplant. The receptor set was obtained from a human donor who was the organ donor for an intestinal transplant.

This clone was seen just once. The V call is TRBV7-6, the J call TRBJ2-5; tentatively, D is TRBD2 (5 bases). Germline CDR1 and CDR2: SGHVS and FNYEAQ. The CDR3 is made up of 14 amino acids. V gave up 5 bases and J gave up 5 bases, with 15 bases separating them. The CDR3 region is CASSPRTAWETQYF. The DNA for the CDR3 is TGTGCCAGCAGCCCGCGGACTGCCTGGGAGACCCAGTACTTC.

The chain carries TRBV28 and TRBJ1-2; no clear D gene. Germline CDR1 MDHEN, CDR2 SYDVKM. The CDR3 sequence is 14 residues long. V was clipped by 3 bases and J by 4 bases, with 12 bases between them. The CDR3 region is CASSLSEVSYGYTF. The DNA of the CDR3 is TGTGCCAGCAGTTTGAGTGAGGTTAGCTATGGCTACACCTTC.

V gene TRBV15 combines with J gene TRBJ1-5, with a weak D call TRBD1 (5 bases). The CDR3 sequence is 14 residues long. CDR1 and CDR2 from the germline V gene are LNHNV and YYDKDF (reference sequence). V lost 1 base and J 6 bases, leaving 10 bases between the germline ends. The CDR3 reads CATSRVQGSQPQHF. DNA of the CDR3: TGTGCCACCAGCAGAGTCCAGGGAAGTCAGCCCCAGCATTTT.

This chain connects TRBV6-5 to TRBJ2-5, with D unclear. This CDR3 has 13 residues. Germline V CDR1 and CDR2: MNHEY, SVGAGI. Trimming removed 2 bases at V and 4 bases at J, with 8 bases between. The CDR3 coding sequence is TGTGCCAGCAGTTACAATAGCCCAGAGACCCAGTACTTC. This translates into CASSYNSPETQYF.

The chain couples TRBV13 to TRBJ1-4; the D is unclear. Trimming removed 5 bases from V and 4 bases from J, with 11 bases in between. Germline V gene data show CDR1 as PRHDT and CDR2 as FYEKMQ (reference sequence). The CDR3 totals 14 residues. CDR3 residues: CASSLGRDNEKLFF. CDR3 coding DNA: TGTGCCAGCAGCCTCGGGAGAGATAATGAAAAACTGTTTTTT.

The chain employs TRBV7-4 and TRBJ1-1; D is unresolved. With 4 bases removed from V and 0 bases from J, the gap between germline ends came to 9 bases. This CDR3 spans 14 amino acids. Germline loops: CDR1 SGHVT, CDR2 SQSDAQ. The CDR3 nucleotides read TGTGCCAGCAGCTCAGTACAATTGAACACTGAAGCTTTCTTT. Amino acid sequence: CASSSVQLNTEAFF.

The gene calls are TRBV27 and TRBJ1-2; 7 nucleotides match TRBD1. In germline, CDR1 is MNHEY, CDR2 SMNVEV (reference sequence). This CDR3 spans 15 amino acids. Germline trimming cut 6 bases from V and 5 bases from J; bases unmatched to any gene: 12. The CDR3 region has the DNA TGTGCCAGCAGCCGCCTTGGGGACAGAATTTATGGCTACACCTTC. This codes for CASSRLGDRIYGYTF.

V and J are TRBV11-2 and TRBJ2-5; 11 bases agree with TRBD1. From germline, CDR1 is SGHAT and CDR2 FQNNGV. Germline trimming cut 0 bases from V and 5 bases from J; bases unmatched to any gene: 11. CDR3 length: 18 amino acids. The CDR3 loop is CASSLDPRTGGFDETQYF. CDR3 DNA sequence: TGTGCCAGCAGCTTAGATCCTAGGACAGGGGGCTTCGATGAGACCCAGTACTTC.

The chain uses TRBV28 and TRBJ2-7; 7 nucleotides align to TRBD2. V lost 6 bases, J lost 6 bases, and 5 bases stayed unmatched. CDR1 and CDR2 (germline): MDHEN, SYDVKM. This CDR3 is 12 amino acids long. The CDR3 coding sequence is TGTGCCAGCAGCCGTGGGGGGGGCGAGCAGTACGTC. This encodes CASSRGGGEQYV.

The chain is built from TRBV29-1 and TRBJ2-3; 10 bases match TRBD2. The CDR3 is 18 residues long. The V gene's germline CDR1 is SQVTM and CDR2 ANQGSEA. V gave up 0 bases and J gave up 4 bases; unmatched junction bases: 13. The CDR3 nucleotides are TGCAGCGTTGAAGATAGGGCCCTTAGCGGGGGGCCTCCAGATACGCAGTATTTT. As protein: CSVEDRALSGGPPDTQYF.

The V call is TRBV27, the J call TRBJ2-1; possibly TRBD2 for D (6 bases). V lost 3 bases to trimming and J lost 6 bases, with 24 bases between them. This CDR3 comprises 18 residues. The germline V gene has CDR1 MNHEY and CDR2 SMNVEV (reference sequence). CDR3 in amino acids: CASSFSNPSVTILNEQFF. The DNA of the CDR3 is TGTGCCAGCAGTTTCTCAAACCCTAGCGTCACCATTCTCAATGAGCAGTTCTTC.

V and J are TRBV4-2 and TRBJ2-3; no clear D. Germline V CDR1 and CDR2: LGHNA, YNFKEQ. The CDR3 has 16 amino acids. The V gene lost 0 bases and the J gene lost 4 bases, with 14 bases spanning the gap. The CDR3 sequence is CASSQEVGQIPDTQYF. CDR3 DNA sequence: TGTGCCAGCAGCCAAGAAGTGGGCCAGATTCCAGATACGCAGTATTTT.

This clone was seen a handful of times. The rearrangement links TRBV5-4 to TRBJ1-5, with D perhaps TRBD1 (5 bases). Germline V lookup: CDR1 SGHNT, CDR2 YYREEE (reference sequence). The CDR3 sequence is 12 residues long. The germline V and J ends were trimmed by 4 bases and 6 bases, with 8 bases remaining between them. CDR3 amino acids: CASSNQGQPQHF. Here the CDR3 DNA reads TGTGCCAGCAGCAATCAGGGTCAGCCCCAGCATTTT.

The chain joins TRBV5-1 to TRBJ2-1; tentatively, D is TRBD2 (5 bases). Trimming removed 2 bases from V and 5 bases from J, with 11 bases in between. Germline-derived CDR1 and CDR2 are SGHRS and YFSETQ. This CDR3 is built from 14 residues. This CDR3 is CASSFNPEDNEQFF. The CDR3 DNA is TGCGCCAGCAGCTTTAATCCGGAGGACAATGAGCAGTTCTTC.

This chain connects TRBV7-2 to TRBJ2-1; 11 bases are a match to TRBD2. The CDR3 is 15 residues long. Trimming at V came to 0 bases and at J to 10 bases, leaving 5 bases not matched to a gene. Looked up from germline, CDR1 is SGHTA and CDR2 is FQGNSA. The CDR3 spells CASSLALAGGYEQFF. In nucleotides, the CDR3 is TGTGCCAGCAGCTTAGCGCTAGCGGGGGGTTACGAGCAGTTCTTC.

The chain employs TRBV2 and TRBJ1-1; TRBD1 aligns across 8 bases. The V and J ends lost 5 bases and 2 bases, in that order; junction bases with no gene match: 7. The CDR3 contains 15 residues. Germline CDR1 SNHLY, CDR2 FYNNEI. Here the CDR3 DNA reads TGTGCCAGCAGTAGTCCGGGACAGGCCAACACTGAAGCTTTCTTT. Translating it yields CASSSPGQANTEAFF.

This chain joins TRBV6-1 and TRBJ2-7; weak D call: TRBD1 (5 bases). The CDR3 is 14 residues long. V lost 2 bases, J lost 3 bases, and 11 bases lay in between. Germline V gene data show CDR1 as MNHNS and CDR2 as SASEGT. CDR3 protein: CASSERGSVYEQYV. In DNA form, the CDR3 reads TGTGCCAGCAGTGAAAGGGGCAGCGTCTACGAGCAGTACGTC.

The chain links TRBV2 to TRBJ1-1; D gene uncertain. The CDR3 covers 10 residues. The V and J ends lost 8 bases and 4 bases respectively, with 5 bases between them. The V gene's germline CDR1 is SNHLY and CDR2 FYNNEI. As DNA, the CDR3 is TGTGCCAGCGCAGGCACTGAAGCTTTCTTT. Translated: CASAGTEAFF.

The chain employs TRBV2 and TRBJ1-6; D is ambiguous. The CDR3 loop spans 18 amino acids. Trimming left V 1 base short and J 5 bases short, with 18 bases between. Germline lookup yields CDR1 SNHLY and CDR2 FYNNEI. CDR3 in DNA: TGTGCCAGCAGTGAAGTATTGACAAGCATGTTGAATAATTCACCCCTCCACTTT. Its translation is CASSEVLTSMLNNSPLHF.

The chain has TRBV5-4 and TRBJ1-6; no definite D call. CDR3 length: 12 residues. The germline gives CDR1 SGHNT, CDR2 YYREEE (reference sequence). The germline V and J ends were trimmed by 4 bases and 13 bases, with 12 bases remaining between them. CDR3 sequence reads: CASSLLTAPLHF. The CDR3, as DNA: TGTGCCAGCAGCCTACTAACGGCCCCCCTCCACTTT.

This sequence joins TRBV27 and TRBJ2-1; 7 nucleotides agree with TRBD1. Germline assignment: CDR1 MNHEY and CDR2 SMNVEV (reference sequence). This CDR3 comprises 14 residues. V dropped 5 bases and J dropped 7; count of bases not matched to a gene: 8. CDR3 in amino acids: CASSDREQGNEQFF. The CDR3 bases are TGTGCCAGCAGTGACAGGGAGCAGGGGAATGAGCAGTTCTTC.

The DNA for the CDR3 is TGTGCCAGTAGCCATAGAGCGGGGGGAATCTACAATGAGCAGTTCTTC. This gives the protein CASSHRAGGIYNEQFF. The chain joins TRBV19 to TRBJ2-1; 9 bases align to TRBD2. The V gene end was trimmed by 6 bases and the J gene end by 3 bases; junction bases not matched to a gene: 9. The CDR3 contains 16 residues. CDR1 is LNHDA and CDR2 is SQIVND in the germline V gene (reference sequence).

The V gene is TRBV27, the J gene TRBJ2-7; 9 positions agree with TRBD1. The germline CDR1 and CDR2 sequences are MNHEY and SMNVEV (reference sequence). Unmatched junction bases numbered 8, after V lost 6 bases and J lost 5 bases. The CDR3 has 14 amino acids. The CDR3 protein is CASRPGTGSHEQYV. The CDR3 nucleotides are TGTGCCAGCAGGCCCGGGACAGGGTCCCACGAGCAGTACGTC.

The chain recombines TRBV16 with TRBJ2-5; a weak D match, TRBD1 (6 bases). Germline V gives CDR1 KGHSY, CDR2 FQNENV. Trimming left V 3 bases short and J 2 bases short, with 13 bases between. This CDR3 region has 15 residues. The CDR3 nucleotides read TGTGCCAGCAGCCACTACGGACAGTCACAAGAGACCCAGTACTTC. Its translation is CASSHYGQSQETQYF.

CDR3 sequence: CARRDTLSLEQFF. Written as DNA, the CDR3 is TGTGCCAGGAGGGACACGTTGTCCCTAGAGCAGTTCTTC. This chain connects TRBV2 to TRBJ2-1, with D maybe TRBD1 (6 bases). Germline V gene sequence: CDR1 SNHLY, CDR2 FYNNEI. Trimming removed 9 bases from V and 10 bases from J, with 19 bases in between. CDR3 size: 13 residues.

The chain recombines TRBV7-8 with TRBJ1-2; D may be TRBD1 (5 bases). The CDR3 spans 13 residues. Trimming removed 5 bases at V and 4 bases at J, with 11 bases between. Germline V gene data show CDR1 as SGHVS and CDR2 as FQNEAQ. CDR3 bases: TGTGCCAGCAGCCAGGGCTCTGTCTATGGCTACACCTTC. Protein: CASSQGSVYGYTF.

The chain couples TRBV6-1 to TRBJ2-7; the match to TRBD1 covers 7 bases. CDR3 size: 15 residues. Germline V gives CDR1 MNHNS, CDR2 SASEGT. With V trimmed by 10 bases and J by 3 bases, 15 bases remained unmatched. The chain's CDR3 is CATAMRQGVYYEQYV. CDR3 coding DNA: TGTGCCACCGCTATGAGACAGGGAGTCTACTACGAGCAGTACGTC.

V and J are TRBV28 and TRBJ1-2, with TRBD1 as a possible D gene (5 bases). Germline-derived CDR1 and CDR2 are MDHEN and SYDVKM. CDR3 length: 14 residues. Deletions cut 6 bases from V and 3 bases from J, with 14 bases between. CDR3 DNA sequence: TGTGCCAGCAGGGCTCCGACAGACTACTATGGCTACACCTTC. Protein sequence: CASRAPTDYYGYTF.

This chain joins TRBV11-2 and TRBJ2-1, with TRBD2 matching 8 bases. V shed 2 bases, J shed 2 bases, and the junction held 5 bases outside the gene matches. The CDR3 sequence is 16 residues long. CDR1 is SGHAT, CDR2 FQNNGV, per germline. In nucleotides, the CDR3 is TGTGCCAGCAGCTTACTCCCACTAGCGGCCTACAATGAGCAGTTCTTC. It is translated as CASSLLPLAAYNEQFF.